This is a list of T cell receptor beta chains from one sample in a study of beta chain features in type 1 diabetes. Sequencing was performed with immunoSEQ multiplex PCR; in TCRdb, only in-frame clones are kept and a portion is missing. The sample has a few hundred thousand clones, 13% to 15% seen once. The specimen was naive CD4+ T cells from blood. The receptors shown here come from a man aged 25-45 years with type 1 diabetes. CDR3s include the opening cysteine and the closing phenylalanine or tryptophan. The D gene is left open where the match is weak. The listing skips clone size in some rows; elsewhere it reads once, few, many or a size class.

CDR3,DNA,D,V,size,J
CASSPPSDRVPVYTF,TGTGCCAGCTCACCACCGTCAGACAGAGTCCCCGTCTACACCTTC,NA,TRBV18,few,TRBJ1-2
CASSLISGSSPFEQYF,TGTGCCAGCAGCTTAATTAGCGGGAGTAGCCCGTTCGAGCAGTACTTC,TRBD2,TRBV7-9,NA,TRBJ2-7
CAWSREGARNEKLFF,TGTGCCTGGAGTCGGGAGGGGGCGCGGAATGAAAAACTGTTTTTT,TRBD1,TRBV30,few,TRBJ1-4
CASSRTSDLGEQYF,TGTGCCAGCAGTCGGACTAGCGACCTAGGCGAGCAGTACTTC,TRBD2,TRBV2,few,TRBJ2-7
CASSIRTGLAGGPYEQYF,TGTGCCAGTAGTATTCGGACGGGACTAGCGGGAGGGCCTTACGAGCAGTACTTC,TRBD2,TRBV19,NA,TRBJ2-7
CASSRKGGLAGHNEQFF,TGTGCCAGCAGCCGGAAGGGGGGCCTAGCGGGACACAATGAGCAGTTCTTC,TRBD2,TRBV5-4,few,TRBJ2-1
CASSRGGSTEAFF,TGTGCCAGCAGTCGAGGGGGCTCCACTGAAGCTTTCTTT,TRBD1,TRBV5-4,NA,TRBJ1-1
CASSQGQGNTEAFF,TGTGCCAGCTCACAAGGACAGGGGAACACTGAAGCTTTCTTT,TRBD1,TRBV18,NA,TRBJ1-1
CASSLRDEQYF,TGTGCCAGCAGCTTGAGGGACGAGCAGTACTTC,NA,TRBV7-2,NA,TRBJ2-7
CASSLGRLAVTDTQYF,TGTGCCAGCAGCTTAGGGCGACTAGCGGTCACAGATACGCAGTATTTT,TRBD2,TRBV11-2,once,TRBJ2-3
CASSAGLAGATDTQYF,TGTGCCAGTAGTGCGGGACTAGCGGGAGCCACAGATACGCAGTATTTT,TRBD2,TRBV19,few,TRBJ2-3
CSVAVGQASTDTQYF,TGCAGCGTTGCGGTGGGACAGGCCAGCACAGATACGCAGTATTTT,TRBD1,TRBV29-1,few,TRBJ2-3
CAWSETGTGYTF,TGTGCCTGGAGTGAGACAGGGACTGGCTACACCTTC,TRBD1,TRBV30,NA,TRBJ1-2
CASSILAGASYNEQFF,TGTGCCAGCAGCATCCTAGCGGGAGCTTCCTACAATGAGCAGTTCTTC,TRBD2,TRBV28,NA,TRBJ2-1
CASSLSAKGEQYF,TGTGCCAGCAGCTTGTCTGCCAAGGGGGAGCAGTACTTC,NA,TRBV5-4,NA,TRBJ2-7
CASSISGQGLYEQYF,TGTGCCAGTAGTATCTCGGGACAGGGACTCTACGAGCAGTACTTC,TRBD1,TRBV19,NA,TRBJ2-7
CAINQRASYNEQFF,TGTGCCATCAACCAGCGGGCGTCCTACAATGAGCAGTTCTTC,NA,TRBV10-3,few,TRBJ2-1
CAWGKNVGRQPQHF,TGTGCCTGGGGTAAAAATGTGGGGAGACAGCCCCAGCATTTT,NA,TRBV30,few,TRBJ1-5
CASSLALAGYNEQFF,TGCGCCAGCAGCTTGGCCCTAGCGGGTTACAATGAGCAGTTCTTC,TRBD2,TRBV5-1,few,TRBJ2-1
CASSWTGYTEAFF,TGTGCCAGCAGCTGGACGGGATACACTGAAGCTTTCTTT,NA,TRBV7-9,NA,TRBJ1-1
CASMRGGSGYEQYF,TGTGCCAGCATGAGAGGCGGGAGCGGGTACGAGCAGTACTTC,TRBD2,TRBV2,few,TRBJ2-7
CASSPPSYNEQFF,TGTGCCAGCTCACCACCTTCTTACAATGAGCAGTTCTTC,NA,TRBV18,NA,TRBJ2-1
CASSYSGSAPSYEQYF,TGTGCCAGCAGTTACTCAGGGAGCGCTCCGTCCTACGAGCAGTACTTC,NA,TRBV6-6,NA,TRBJ2-7
CASGPGETEAFF,TGTGCCAGCGGACCGGGGGAGACTGAAGCTTTCTTT,NA,TRBV9,NA,TRBJ1-1
CASSLDGLAGYNEQFF,TGTGCCAGCAGCTTAGACGGACTAGCGGGATACAATGAGCAGTTCTTC,TRBD2,TRBV7-2,few,TRBJ2-1